The 11 T cell receptor beta chains below were found in one sample sequenced in a study of T cell changes during pregnancy in multiple sclerosis (dated by TCRdb to about 2019). Library prep was done by the immunoSEQ multiplex PCR assay. TCRdb re-hosts the immuneACCESS table, in-frame sequences only. Its copies lack some clones; in the studies checked, an unresolved V gene accounts for under half of them, and the cause for the rest is not known. A total of over 90,000 clones appear in this sample, 90% to 95% of them only once. The top ten constitute about 0.95% of the sample. The specimen comprised peripheral blood, sampled after pregnancy. These receptors were obtained from a female donor with multiple sclerosis, enrolled in a pregnancy study.

V usage is TRBV11-2 and J usage is TRBJ1-2; D gene uncertain. The CDR3 is 18 residues long. CDR1 is SGHAT and CDR2 is FQNNGV in the germline V gene. V was shortened by 3 bases and J by 7 bases, with 27 bases between the two germline ends. The CDR3 protein is CASSFTLATAIEVSGYTF. The CDR3 coding sequence is TGTGCCAGCAGCTTTACCCTAGCTACGGCAATCGAGGTCTCTGGCTACACCTTC.

The J gene is TRBJ1-5, the V gene TRBV6-1, with 8 nucleotides matching TRBD1. Germline V gene sequence: CDR1 MNHNS, CDR2 SASEGT. The CDR3 runs 15 residues. V was clipped by 3 bases and J by 3 bases; unmatched bases: 4. The CDR3 DNA sequence: TGTGCCAGCAGTGAGGCGACAGGGGTCAATCAGCCCCAGCATTTT. Translating it yields CASSEATGVNQPQHF.

The V gene is TRBV19, the J gene TRBJ2-5, with 8 positions matching TRBD1. CDR3 length: 18 amino acids. V gave up 4 bases and J gave up 2 bases; unmatched junction bases: 15. CDR1 and CDR2 (germline): LNHDA, SQIVND (reference sequence). CDR3 coding DNA: TGTGCCAGTAGTAGTTTATCAGGCAGGGGGCTGTGGCAAGAGACCCAGTACTTC. This gives the protein CASSSLSGRGLWQETQYF.

This CDR3 is CASSLFGTSGSVQETQYF. DNA for the CDR3: TGCGCCAGCAGCTTGTTCGGGACTAGCGGGAGTGTCCAAGAGACCCAGTACTTC. The rearrangement links TRBV5-1 to TRBJ2-5, with 14 bases aligning to TRBD2. After removal of 1 base from V and 1 base from J, the junction contained 6 bases not matched to a gene. CDR3 length: 18 amino acids. Germline lookup yields CDR1 SGHRS and CDR2 YFSETQ.

The chain has TRBV5-1 and TRBJ1-3; a possible D gene is TRBD1 (6 bases). Looked up from germline, CDR1 is SGHRS and CDR2 is YFSETQ. The V gene lost 2 bases and the J gene lost 1 base, with 7 bases spanning the gap. The CDR3 is 14 residues long. The CDR3: CASSLGQSGNTIYF. Written as DNA, the CDR3 is TGCGCCAGCAGCTTAGGACAGTCTGGAAACACCATATATTTT.

This clone was counted between two and nine times. The J gene is TRBJ2-1, the V gene TRBV7-9, with D maybe TRBD2 (7 bases). This CDR3 has 15 residues. The V and J ends lost 5 bases and 6 bases respectively, with 17 bases between them. Germline V gene lookup returns CDR1 SEHNR and CDR2 FQNEAQ (reference sequence). The CDR3 spells CASSPAVGGGNEQFF. The CDR3 DNA is TGTGCCAGCAGCCCCGCTGTGGGAGGGGGCAATGAGCAGTTCTTC.

This sequence joins TRBV4-1 and TRBJ1-5, with 8 bases matching TRBD1. CDR3 length equals 14 residues. Germline V CDR1 and CDR2: MGHRA, YSYEKL. V trimming: 0 bases; J trimming: 7 bases; junction bases outside the gene matches: 2. Here the CDR3 reads CASSQDRGLQPQHF. In nucleotides, the CDR3 is TGCGCCAGCAGCCAAGACAGGGGGCTACAGCCCCAGCATTTT.

The chain links TRBV29-1 to TRBJ2-7; D is perhaps TRBD1 (6 bases). Germline CDR1 and CDR2: SQVTM and ANQGSEA. The CDR3 contains 16 residues. Trimming cost V 1 base and J 3 bases, with 19 bases left between them. The CDR3 DNA sequence: TGCAGCGTTGAAGTTCTACAGGGACAACTTTACTACGAGCAGTACTTC. Translation gives CSVEVLQGQLYYEQYF.

V gene TRBV30 combines with J gene TRBJ2-3; D may be TRBD2 (7 bases). Germline V gene data show CDR1 as GTSNPN and CDR2 as SVGIG (reference sequence). CDR3 length: 15 amino acids. Trimming cost V 0 bases and J 6 bases, with 16 bases left between them. The DNA for the CDR3 is TGTGCCTGGAGTGTGGGGGGGGCAAACACCGATACGCAGTATTTT. It encodes CAWSVGGANTDTQYF.

This clone has a handful of counts. The chain recombines TRBV30 with TRBJ1-3; 9 nucleotides agree with TRBD1. V was pared by 1 base and J by 16 bases, with 11 bases of the junction left unmatched. The CDR3 spans 13 residues. Looked up from germline, CDR1 is GTSNPN and CDR2 is SVGIG (reference sequence). The CDR3 nucleotides read TGTGCCTGGAGTGCTGGCCAACGGGACAGGGCGTATTTT. This sequence encodes CAWSAGQRDRAYF.

V and J are TRBV30 and TRBJ2-1; a weak D match, TRBD1 (6 bases). Germline CDR1 reads GTSNPN; CDR2 reads SVGIG (reference sequence). V was clipped by 6 bases and J by 4 bases, with 16 bases between them. CDR3 size: 14 residues. CDR3: CACFRDTRYNEQFF. As DNA, the CDR3 is TGTGCCTGCTTCCGGGACACCAGATACAATGAGCAGTTCTTC.